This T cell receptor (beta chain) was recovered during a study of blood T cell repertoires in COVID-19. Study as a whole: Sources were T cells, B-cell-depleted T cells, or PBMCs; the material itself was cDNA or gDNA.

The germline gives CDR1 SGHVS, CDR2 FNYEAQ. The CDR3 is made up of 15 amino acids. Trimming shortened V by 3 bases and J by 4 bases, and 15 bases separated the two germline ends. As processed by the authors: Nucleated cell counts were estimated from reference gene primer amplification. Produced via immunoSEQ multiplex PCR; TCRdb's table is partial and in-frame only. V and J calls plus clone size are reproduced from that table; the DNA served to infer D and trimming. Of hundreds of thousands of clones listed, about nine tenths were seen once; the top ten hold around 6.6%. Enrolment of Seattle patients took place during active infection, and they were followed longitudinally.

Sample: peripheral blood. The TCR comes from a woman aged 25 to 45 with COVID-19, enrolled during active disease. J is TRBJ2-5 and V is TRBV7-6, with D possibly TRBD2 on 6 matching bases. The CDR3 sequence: CASSFRPRGTETQYF. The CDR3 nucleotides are TGTGCCAGCAGCTTCAGACCCCGCGGGACAGAGACCCAGTACTTC.